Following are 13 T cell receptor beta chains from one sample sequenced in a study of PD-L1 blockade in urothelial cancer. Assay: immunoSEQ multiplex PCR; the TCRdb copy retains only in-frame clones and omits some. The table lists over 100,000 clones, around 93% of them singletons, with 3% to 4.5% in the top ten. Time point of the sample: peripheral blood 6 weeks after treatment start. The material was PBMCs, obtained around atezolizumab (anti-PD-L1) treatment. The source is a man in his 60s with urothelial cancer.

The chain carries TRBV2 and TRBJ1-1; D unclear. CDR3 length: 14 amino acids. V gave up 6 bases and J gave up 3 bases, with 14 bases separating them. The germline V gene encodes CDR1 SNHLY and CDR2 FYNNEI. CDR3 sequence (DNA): TGTGCCAGCAGGTTGATGAGGGTGGACACTGAAGCTTTCTTT. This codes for CASRLMRVDTEAFF.

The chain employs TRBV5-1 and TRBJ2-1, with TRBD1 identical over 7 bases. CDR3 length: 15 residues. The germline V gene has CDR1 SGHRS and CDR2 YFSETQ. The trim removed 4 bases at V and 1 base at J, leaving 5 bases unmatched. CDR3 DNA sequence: TGCGCCAGCAGCACCGAGACAGGGTCCTACAATGAGCAGTTCTTC. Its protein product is CASSTETGSYNEQFF.

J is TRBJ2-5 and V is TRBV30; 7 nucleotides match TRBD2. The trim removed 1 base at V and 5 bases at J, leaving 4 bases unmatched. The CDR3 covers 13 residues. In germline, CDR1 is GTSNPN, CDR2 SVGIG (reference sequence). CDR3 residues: CAWSGVGRETQYF. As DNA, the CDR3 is TGTGCCTGGAGTGGGGTCGGGAGGGAGACCCAGTACTTC.

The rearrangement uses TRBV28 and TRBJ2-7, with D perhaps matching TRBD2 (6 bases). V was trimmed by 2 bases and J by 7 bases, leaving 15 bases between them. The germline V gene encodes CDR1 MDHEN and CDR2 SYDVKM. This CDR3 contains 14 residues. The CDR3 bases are TGTGCCAGCAGTTTACTAGCCGGGAGAGGTGAGCAGTACTTC. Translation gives CASSLLAGRGEQYF.

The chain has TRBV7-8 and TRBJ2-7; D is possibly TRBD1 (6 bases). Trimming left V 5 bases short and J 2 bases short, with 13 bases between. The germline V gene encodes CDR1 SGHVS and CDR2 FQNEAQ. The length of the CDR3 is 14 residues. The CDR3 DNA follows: TGTGCCAGCAGCCCGGGACAATTGGCCTACGAGCAGTACTTC. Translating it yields CASSPGQLAYEQYF.

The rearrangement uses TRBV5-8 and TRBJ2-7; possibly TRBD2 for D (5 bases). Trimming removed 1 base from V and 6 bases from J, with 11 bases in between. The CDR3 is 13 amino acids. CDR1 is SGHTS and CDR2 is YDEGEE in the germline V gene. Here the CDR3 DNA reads TGTGCCAGCAGCTTGCGGGGAAGACTCGAGCAGTACTTC. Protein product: CASSLRGRLEQYF.

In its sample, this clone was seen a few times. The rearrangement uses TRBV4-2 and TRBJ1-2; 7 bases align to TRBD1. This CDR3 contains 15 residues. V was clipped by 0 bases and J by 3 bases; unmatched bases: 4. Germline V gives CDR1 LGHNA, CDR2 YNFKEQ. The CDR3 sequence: CASSQDPTGDYGYTF. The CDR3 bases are TGTGCCAGCAGCCAAGACCCCACAGGGGACTATGGCTACACCTTC.

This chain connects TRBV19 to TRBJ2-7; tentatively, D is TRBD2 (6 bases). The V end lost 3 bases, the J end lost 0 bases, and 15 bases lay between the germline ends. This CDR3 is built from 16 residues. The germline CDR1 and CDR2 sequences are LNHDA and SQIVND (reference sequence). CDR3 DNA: TGTGCCAGTAGTATCGCCCTGGAGGGACCCTCCTACGAGCAGTACTTC. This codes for CASSIALEGPSYEQYF.

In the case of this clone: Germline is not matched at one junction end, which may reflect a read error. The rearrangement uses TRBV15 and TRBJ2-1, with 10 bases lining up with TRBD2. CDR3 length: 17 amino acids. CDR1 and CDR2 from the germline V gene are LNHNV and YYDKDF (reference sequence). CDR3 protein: CATSRGLAGADYNEQFF. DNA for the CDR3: TGTGCCACCAGTAGAGGGCTAGCGGGGGCCGATTACAATGAGCAGTTCTTC.

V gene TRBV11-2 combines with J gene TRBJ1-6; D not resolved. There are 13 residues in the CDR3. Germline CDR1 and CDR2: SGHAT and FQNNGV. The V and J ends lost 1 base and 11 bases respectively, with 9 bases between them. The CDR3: CASSLAGRTPLHF. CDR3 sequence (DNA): TGTGCCAGCAGCTTAGCCGGTCGAACACCCCTCCACTTT.

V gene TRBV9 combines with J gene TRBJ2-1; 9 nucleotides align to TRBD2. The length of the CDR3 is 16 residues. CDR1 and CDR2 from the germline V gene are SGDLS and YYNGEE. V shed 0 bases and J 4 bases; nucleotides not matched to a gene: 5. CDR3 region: CASSVDRLAGYNEQFF. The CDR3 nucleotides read TGTGCCAGCAGCGTAGACAGGCTAGCGGGGTACAATGAGCAGTTCTTC. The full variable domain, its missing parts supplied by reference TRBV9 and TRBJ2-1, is DSGVTQTPKHLITATGQRVTLRCSPRSGDLSVYWYQQSLDQGLQFLIQYYNGEERAKGNILERFSAQQFPDLHSELNLSSLELGDSALYFCASSVDRLAGYNEQFFGPGTRLTVL.

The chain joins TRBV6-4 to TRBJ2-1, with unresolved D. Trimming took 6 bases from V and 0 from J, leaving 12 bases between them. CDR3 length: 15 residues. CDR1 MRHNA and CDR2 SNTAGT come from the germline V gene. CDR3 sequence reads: CASSELPSSYNEQFF. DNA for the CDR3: TGTGCCAGCAGCGAACTACCGAGCTCCTACAATGAGCAGTTCTTC.

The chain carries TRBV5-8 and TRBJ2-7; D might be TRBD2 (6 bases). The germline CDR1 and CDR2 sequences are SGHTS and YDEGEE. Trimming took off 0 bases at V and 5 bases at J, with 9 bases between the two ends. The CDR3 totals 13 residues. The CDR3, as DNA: TGTGCCAGCAGCTTGGAGGCGGGGAACGAGCAGTACTTC. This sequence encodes CASSLEAGNEQYF.